These T cell receptor beta chains were read from a single sample in a study of T cell responses to AZD1222 COVID-19 vaccine. TCRdb's table, derived via immunoSEQ multiplex PCR, lists solely in-frame clones and lacks some. This table holds tens of thousands of clones, 88% found once. The source material was peripheral blood, sampled on day 0 of AZD1222 vaccination. These receptors all come from an adult in good health. CDR3s include the opening cysteine and the closing phenylalanine or tryptophan. A D gene is named only where the DNA matches it firmly. For some rows the clone size is stated as once, few or many, or as a class when expanded; others skip it.

>TRBJ1-6|NA|TRBD1|TRBV5-4|14
TGTGCCAGTCGCGCCGGGACAGGGAATTCACCCCTCCACTTT
CASRAGTGNSPLHF
>TRBJ1-6|NA|NA|TRBV27|14
TGTGCCAGCAGTTGGTGGGGGGGCGATTCACCCCTCCACTTT
CASSWWGGDSPLHF
>TRBJ1-2|once|NA|TRBV28|12
TGTGCCAGCACCGTGGGGAGGAATGGCTACACCTTC
CASTVGRNGYTF
>TRBJ1-1|NA|NA|TRBV9|15
TGTGCCAGCAGCCGATTGACACGTGCGGGCACTGAAGCTTTCTTT
CASSRLTRAGTEAFF
>TRBJ1-6|NA|NA|TRBV6-1|12
TGTGCCAGCAGTGAAGCGGGGTCACCCCTCCACTTT
CASSEAGSPLHF
>TRBJ1-1|NA|NA|TRBV7-6|13
TGTGCCAGCAGCCCATATATGAACACTGAAGCTTTCTTT
CASSPYMNTEAFF
>TRBJ1-2|NA|NA|TRBV7-8|15
TGTGCCAGCAGCCTATCGGGACAAGTCGGGTATGGCTACACCTTC
CASSLSGQVGYGYTF
>TRBJ1-4|NA|NA|TRBV28|14
TGTGCCAGCAGCTCCGGGACACTCGTTGAAAAACTGTTTTTT
CASSSGTLVEKLFF
>TRBJ1-4|NA|NA|TRBV11-2|15
TGTGCCAGCAGCCGAGTGGGCAGGGGAGCCGAAAAACTGTTTTTT
CASSRVGRGAEKLFF
>TRBJ1-3|NA|NA|TRBV9|14
TGTGCCAGCAGTGTACAGGAGTCCGGAAACACCATATATTTT
CASSVQESGNTIYF
>TRBJ1-2|NA|NA|TRBV12-3/TRBV12-4|13
TGTGCCAGCAGCCGCAGAAGGGGAACTGGCTACACCTTC
CASSRRRGTGYTF
>TRBJ1-1|NA|NA|TRBV6-5|11
TGTGCCAGCAGACAGAACACTGAAGCTTTCTTT
CASRQNTEAFF
>TRBJ2-1|NA|NA|TRBV12-3/TRBV12-4|12
TGTGCCAGCAGGGGAAACGACAATGAGCAGTTCTTC
CASRGNDNEQFF
>TRBJ1-1|NA|NA|TRBV14|15
TGTGCCAGCAGCCCTGGATTAAGGGGTAACCCTGAAGCTTTCTTT
CASSPGLRGNPEAFF
>TRBJ1-2|NA|NA|TRBV18|12
TGTGCCAGCTCACCCCAGGACGGTGGCTACACCTTC
CASSPQDGGYTF
>TRBJ2-5|NA|TRBD1|TRBV6-2/TRBV6-3|14
TGTGCCAGCAGTCCGACAGGGGGTCGGGAGACCCAGTACTTC
CASSPTGGRETQYF
>TRBJ2-7|NA|TRBD2|TRBV7-2|15
TGTGCCAGCAGCCCAACCGGGACTAGACCCTACGAGCAGTACTTC
CASSPTGTRPYEQYF
>TRBJ2-7|NA|NA|TRBV6-1|15
TGTGCCAGCAGTGAATACGGCGTTTCCTCCTACGAGCAGTACTTC
CASSEYGVSSYEQYF
>TRBJ2-1|NA|TRBD2|TRBV6-1|19
TGTGCCAGCAGTGAAGGTTGGTGGACTAGCGGGAGAAAGAGGAATGAGCAGTTCTTC
CASSEGWWTSGRKRNEQFF
>TRBJ2-5|once|TRBD2|TRBV7-2|13
TGTGCCAGCAGTTCCGAGCGGGGGGGGACCCAGTACTTC
CASSSERGGTQYF
>TRBJ2-7|NA|TRBD1|TRBV5-1|14
TGCGCCAGCACCCCGGGACAGGGCCCCTACGAGCAGTACTTC
CASTPGQGPYEQYF
>TRBJ1-6|NA|TRBD1|TRBV29-1|14
TGCAGCGTGCGCCGGGACAGGGAGTACTCACCCCTCCACTTT
CSVRRDREYSPLHF
>TRBJ2-1|once|TRBD1|TRBV2|16
TGTGCCAGCAGGGGAGAGACTTGGGACAGCAACAATGAGCAGTTCTTC
CASRGETWDSNNEQFF
>TRBJ2-7|NA|NA|TRBV19|14
TGTGCCAGTAGTCCAGCCCCGGGGGAGGACGAGCAGTACTTC
CASSPAPGEDEQYF
>TRBJ1-3|once|NA|TRBV28|14
TGTGCCAGCACCCCGGAGAGCTCTGGAAACACCATATATTTT
CASTPESSGNTIYF
>TRBJ1-3|NA|NA|TRBV12-3/TRBV12-4|12
TGTGCCAGCAGTTGGTTTGGAAACACCATATATTTT
CASSWFGNTIYF
>TRBJ1-4|NA|NA|TRBV4-2|15
TGTGCCAGCAGCCAAGACAGACAGGTAGACGAAAAACTGTTTTTT
CASSQDRQVDEKLFF
>TRBJ1-5|few|NA|TRBV7-2|13
TGTGCCAGCAGCTATGGGAGCAATCAGCCCCAGCATTTT
CASSYGSNQPQHF
>TRBJ1-5|once|TRBD1|TRBV27|14
TGTGCCAGCAGTCAACAGGGGGGAAGACAGCCCCAGCATTTT
CASSQQGGRQPQHF
>TRBJ1-5|NA|NA|TRBV19|15
TGTGCCACCCAAGGGCGGGGGCTATGGAATCAGCCCCAGCATTTT
CATQGRGLWNQPQHF
>TRBJ1-3|NA|NA|TRBV11-2|15
TGTGCCAGCAGCTTAGCGGCGGGAACTGGAAACACCATATATTTT
CASSLAAGTGNTIYF
>TRBJ2-3|once|NA|TRBV5-1|13
TGCGCCAGCAGCCGTAGCGGCGTGGATACGCAGTATTTT
CASSRSGVDTQYF
>TRBJ2-7|once|TRBD1|TRBV7-2|16
TGTGCCAGCAGCCGCCAGTCCTACAGGGGTACCTACGAGCAGTACTTC
CASSRQSYRGTYEQYF
>TRBJ1-1|NA|NA|TRBV19|15
TGTGCCAGTTTACCTTCATCACAGCTAAACACTGAAGCTTTCTTT
CASLPSSQLNTEAFF
>TRBJ2-3|NA|NA|TRBV14|13
TGTGCCAGCAGCCAAAGGTACACAGATACGCAGTATTTT
CASSQRYTDTQYF
>TRBJ1-3|NA|NA|TRBV11-2|17
TGTGCCAGCAGCTTAGTCCAACCAGCGAACTCTGGAAACACCATATATTTT
CASSLVQPANSGNTIYF
>TRBJ1-5|NA|TRBD1|TRBV6-2/TRBV6-3|15
TGTGCCAGCAGTTTGACAGGGGTCCGCAATCAGCCCCAGCATTTT
CASSLTGVRNQPQHF